This T cell receptor (beta chain) appears in the sequencing data of a study of breast tumors, draining lymph nodes, adjacent tissues. The lymph nodes were axillary draining lymph nodes from breast cancer patients. Study-wide points: Tumor and nontumor repertoires were significantly more similar in luminal-like than in basal-like breast cancer. Tumor T cell lymph node origin was a supported hypothesis, not proven. Compared with lymph nodes, tumors were less diverse; compared with nontumor tissue, more. The data were judged consistent with most tumor T cells coming from lymph node and expanding in tumor.

MiXCR was run by TCRdb on the multiplex PCR reads, yielding one entry per CDR3 protein. This sample yields about 230,000 distinct CDR3 sequences, of which about 32% are seen a single time; just over 1.4% belongs to the top ten. A note on this clonotype: The antigen is unknown.

This CDR3 is 14 amino acids long. Between the trimmed V and J ends, which lost 0 bases and 5 bases, there was a span of 10 bases. Germline V gene data show CDR1 as MGHRA and CDR2 as YSYEKL. The V call is TRBV4-1, the J call TRBJ1-1; D is possibly TRBD1 (6 bases). The sequence was obtained from a female donor with breast cancer. Some clones in this sample may be carry-over from other donors' samples. The sequenced material came from axillary lymph node tissue. CDR3: CASSQDNRATEAFF. The DNA for the CDR3 is TGCGCCAGCAGCCAAGATAACAGGGCTACTGAAGCTTTCTTT.